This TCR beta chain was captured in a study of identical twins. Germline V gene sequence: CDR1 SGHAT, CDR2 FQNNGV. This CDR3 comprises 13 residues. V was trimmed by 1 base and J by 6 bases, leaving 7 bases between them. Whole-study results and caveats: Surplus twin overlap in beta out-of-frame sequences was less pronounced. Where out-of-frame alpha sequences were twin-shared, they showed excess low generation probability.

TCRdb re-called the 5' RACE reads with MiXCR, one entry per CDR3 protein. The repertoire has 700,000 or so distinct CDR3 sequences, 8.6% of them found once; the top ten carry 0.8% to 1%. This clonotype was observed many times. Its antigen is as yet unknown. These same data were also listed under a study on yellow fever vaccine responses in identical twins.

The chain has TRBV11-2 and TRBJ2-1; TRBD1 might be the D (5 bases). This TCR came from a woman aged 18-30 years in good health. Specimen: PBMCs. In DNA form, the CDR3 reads TGTGCCAGCAGCTTAGGACAGTTCAATGAGCAGTTCTTC. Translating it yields CASSLGQFNEQFF.